This T cell receptor (beta chain) comes out of a study of T-cell memory formation after mild COVID-19. Germline CDR1 is KGHSH and CDR2 is LQKENI. Unmatched junction bases numbered 2, after V lost 1 base and J lost 3 bases. The CDR3 is 14 amino acids. TCRdb used MiXCR to reprocess the 5' RACE reads, holding one entry per CDR3 protein. The sample consists of around 150,000 distinct CDR3 sequences, roughly 28% of them appearing once. Comments on this clonotype: What it binds is not known.

Study-level results: Day 15 to 85 contracting clones showed balanced CD4/CD8; later expanders leaned CD4+.

The clonotype was recovered from an adult woman who had mild COVID-19 (a few samples of this study predate the infection). Cell type and time point are not known. The genes are TRBV18 and TRBJ1-1, with TRBD1 matching over 7 bases. Sequencing was carried out using PBMCs or a T cell subset sorted from them (not recorded which). In DNA form, the CDR3 reads TGTGCCAGCTCACCACAGCAGGGGGACACTGAAGCTTTCTTT. It encodes CASSPQQGDTEAFF.